The T cell receptor (beta chain) described here comes from a study of blood T cell repertoires in COVID-19. Study summary: COVID-19 samples, acute and convalescent, were from the United States, Italy and Spain. The cDNA or gDNA used as material had been derived from T cells, B-cell-depleted T cells, or PBMCs.

Assay: immunoSEQ multiplex PCR; the TCRdb copy retains only in-frame clones and omits some. This sample has about 140,000 clones, with under 90% found just once. This CDR3 is built from 12 residues. In germline, CDR1 is MDHEN, CDR2 SYDVKM. V dropped 4 bases and J dropped 3 bases, with 4 bases sitting between them. This clone was counted a single time. Participants were placed into cohorts based on the clinical history they reported. All exposed participants met a person with COVID-19 within 2 weeks before entering the study. The source material was PBMCs or T cells enriched from blood (not recorded which). V is TRBV28 and J is TRBJ1-5, with D unclear. This receptor was taken from a woman aged 18-30 years who had been exposed to COVID-19. The CDR3 here is CASSSNNQPQHF. As DNA, the CDR3 is TGTGCCAGCAGTTCCAACAATCAGCCCCAGCATTTT.